This entry describes one T cell receptor (beta chain). Its specificity is unknown. Germline CDR1 and CDR2: KGHSH and LQKENI. This CDR3 spans 19 amino acids. With 8 bases removed from V and 0 bases from J, the gap between germline ends came to 26 bases. PCR was performed using 60 Vbeta and 13 Jbeta primers. Assay used: immunoSEQ multiplex PCR; TCRdb lists only in-frame clones, some missing. The table has 200,000 or so clones, 80% to 90% seen once. This entry belongs to a study of cytomegalovirus exposure and HLA in healthy donors. About the research overall: From 150 million to 200 million T cells, an earlier analysis saw 100 million to 140 million unique TCR beta sequences.

Study-level results: Upon later analysis, HLA-associated TCR beta chains proved more clonally expanded than other, equally common chains.

Sequencing was done on a sample of PBMCs. The rearrangement links TRBV18 to TRBJ2-1; possible D gene TRBD2, 5 bases. This sequence was found in a man aged 25-45 years in good health and CMV-seronegative. Here the CDR3 DNA reads TGTGCCAGCGGGATCCGGCCGGGTTCGAGAGGGAGCTCCTACAATGAGCAGTTCTTC. Protein product: CASGIRPGSRGSSYNEQFF.